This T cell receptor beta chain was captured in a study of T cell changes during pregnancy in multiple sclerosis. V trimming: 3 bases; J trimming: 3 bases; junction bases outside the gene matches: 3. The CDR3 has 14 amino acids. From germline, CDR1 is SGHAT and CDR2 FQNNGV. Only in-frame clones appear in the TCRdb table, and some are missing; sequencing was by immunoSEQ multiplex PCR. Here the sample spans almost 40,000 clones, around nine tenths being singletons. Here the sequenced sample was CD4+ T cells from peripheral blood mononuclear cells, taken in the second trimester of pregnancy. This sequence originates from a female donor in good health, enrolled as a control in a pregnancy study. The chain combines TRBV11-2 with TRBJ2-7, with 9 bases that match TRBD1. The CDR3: CASSFRTGDYEQYF. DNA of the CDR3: TGTGCCAGCAGCTTTAGGACAGGGGACTACGAGCAGTACTTC.